The subject of this entry is one T cell receptor (beta chain). Measured with immunoSEQ multiplex PCR; TCRdb has only the in-frame clones, and not every one. The data hold 95,000 to 110,000 clones, with roughly 92% observed a single time. The CDR3 loop spans 14 amino acids. Germline CDR1 and CDR2: SGHVS and FQNEAQ. The V end lost 2 bases, the J end lost 2 bases, and 10 bases lay between the germline ends. This record belongs to a study of siplizumab effects on memory and regulatory T cells. The V gene is TRBV7-8, the J gene TRBJ2-7; D is uncertain. Sequenced sample: Tregs sorted from blood. This TCR came from a human donor in good health. In DNA form, the CDR3 reads TGTGCCAGCAGCTTATGGAAGCCTCCCTACGAGCAGTACTTC. Translation: CASSLWKPPYEQYF.